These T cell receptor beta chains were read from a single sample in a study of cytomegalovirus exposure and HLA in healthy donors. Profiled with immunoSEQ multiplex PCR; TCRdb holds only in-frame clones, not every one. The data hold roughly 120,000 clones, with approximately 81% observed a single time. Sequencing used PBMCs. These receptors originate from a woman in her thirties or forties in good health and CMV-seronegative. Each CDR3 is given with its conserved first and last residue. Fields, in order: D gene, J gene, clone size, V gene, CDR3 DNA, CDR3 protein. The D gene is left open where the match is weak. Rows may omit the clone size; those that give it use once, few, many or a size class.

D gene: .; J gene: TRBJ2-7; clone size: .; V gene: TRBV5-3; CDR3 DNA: TGTGCCAGAAGCCTTACCCCGGGGTCCTACGAGCAGTACTTC; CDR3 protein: CARSLTPGSYEQYF
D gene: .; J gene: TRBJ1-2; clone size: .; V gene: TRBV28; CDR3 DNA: TGTGCCAGCAGACGGACACCACCCGAGAATCGCTGGGGATATGGCTACACCTTC; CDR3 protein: CASRRTPPENRWGYGYTF
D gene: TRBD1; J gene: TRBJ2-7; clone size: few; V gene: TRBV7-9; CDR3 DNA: TGTGCCAGCAGCCGGGGACAGGGCAGCTCCTACGAGCAGTACTTC; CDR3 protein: CASSRGQGSSYEQYF
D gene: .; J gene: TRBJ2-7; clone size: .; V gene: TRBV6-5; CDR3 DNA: TGTGCCAGCAGCCGCGGGACTGATAACGAGCAGTACTTC; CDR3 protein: CASSRGTDNEQYF
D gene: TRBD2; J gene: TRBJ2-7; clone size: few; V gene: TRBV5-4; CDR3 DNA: TGTGCCAGCAGCTTGGGCCCACCCGGGACTAGCGGGAGGTCCTACGAGCAGTACTTC; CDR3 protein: CASSLGPPGTSGRSYEQYF
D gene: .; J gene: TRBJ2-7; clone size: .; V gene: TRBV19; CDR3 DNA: TGTGCCAGTAGTATTCAGGTATTCTCCTACGAGCAGTACTTC; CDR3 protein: CASSIQVFSYEQYF
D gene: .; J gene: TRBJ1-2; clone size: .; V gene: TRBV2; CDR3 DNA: TGTGCCAGCAGCCCCGGACGGGGTTATGGCTACACCTTC; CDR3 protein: CASSPGRGYGYTF
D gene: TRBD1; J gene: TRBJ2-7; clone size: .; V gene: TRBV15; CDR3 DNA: TGTGCCACCAGCTCCGCTGACAGGGCTTTAAACGAGCAGTACTTC; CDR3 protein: CATSSADRALNEQYF
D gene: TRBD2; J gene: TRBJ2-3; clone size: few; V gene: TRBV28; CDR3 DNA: TGTGCCAGCAGTGCCCGTAGCGGGCAGAGCACAGATACGCAGTATTTT; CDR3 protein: CASSARSGQSTDTQYF
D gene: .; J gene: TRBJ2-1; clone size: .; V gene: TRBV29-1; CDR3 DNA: TGCAGCGGCGTGGAGTCAGGCGGGGCGGTCGATGAGCAGTTCTTC; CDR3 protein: CSGVESGGAVDEQFF
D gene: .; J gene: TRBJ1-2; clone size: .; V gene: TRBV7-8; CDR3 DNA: TGTGCCAGCAGCTCGCTTCTCCCTACCGGGACATCCAGGGGCTACACCTTC; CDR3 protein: CASSSLLPTGTSRGYTF
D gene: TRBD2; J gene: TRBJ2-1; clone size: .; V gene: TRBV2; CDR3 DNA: TGTGCCAGCAGCCCAAAGGGACTACCAATCAATGAGCAGTTCTTC; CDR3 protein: CASSPKGLPINEQFF
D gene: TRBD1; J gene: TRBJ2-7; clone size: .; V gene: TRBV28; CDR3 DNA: TGTGCCAGCAGTTTACCCTCCGGGACAGGGACCGAGCAGTACTTC; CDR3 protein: CASSLPSGTGTEQYF
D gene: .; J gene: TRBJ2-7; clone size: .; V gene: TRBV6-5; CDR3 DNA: TGTGCCAGCAGTACTGACAGCTACGAGCAGTACTTC; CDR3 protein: CASSTDSYEQYF
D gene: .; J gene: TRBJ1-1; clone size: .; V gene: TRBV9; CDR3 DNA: TGTGCCAGCAGCCCCAACCCTCAGGCAGCTTTCTTT; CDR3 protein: CASSPNPQAAFF
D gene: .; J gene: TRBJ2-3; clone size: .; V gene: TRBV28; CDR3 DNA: TGTGCCAGCAGTCCTCAGGGGACAGATACGCAGTATTTT; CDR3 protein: CASSPQGTDTQYF
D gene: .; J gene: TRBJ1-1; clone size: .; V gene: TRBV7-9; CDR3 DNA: TGTGCCAGCAGCTTATTTGCACAGGAAGCTTTCTTT; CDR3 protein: CASSLFAQEAFF
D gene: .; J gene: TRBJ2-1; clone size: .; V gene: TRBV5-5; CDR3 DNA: TGTGCCAGCAGTCGTACTAGCTACTCCTACAATGAGCAGTTCTTC; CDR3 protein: CASSRTSYSYNEQFF
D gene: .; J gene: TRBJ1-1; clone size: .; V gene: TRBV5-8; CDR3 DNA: TGTGCCAGCAGCCTGAGAACAGGGTTAGCTTTCTTT; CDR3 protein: CASSLRTGLAFF
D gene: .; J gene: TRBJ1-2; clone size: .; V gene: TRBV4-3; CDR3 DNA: TGCGCCAGCAGCCAAGATTATGGCAGGGGCTACACCTTC; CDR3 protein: CASSQDYGRGYTF
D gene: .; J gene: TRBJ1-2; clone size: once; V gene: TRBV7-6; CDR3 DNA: TGTGCCAGCAGCTTATCTTCGGGGGTCGACATCAACTATGGCTACACCTTC; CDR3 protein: CASSLSSGVDINYGYTF
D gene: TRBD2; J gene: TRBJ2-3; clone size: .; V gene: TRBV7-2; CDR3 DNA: TGTGCCAGCAGCCCAGGAAGACTAGCGAGGCGGTGGGGCACAGATACGCAGTATTTT; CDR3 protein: CASSPGRLARRWGTDTQYF
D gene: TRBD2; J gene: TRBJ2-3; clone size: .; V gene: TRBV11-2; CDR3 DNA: TGTGCCAGCAGCTTAGGGTTGGGACTAGCGGGAGCCATAGATACGCAGTATTTT; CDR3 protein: CASSLGLGLAGAIDTQYF
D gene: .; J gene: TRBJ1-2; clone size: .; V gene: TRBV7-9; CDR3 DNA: TGTGCCAGCAGCTCACAAAATTCTAACTATGGCTACACCTTC; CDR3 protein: CASSSQNSNYGYTF
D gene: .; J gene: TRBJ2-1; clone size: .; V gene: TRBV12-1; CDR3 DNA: TGTGCCAGCAGGGAGGGACCGGGACTAGCGGGTTTTCACAATGAGCAGTTCTTC; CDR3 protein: CASREGPGLAGFHNEQFF
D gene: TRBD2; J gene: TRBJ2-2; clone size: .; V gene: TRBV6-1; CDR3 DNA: TGTGCCAGCAGTCAAGTCGTGCTAGCGGGGGGGGTCACCGGGGAGCTGTTTTTT; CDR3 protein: CASSQVVLAGGVTGELFF
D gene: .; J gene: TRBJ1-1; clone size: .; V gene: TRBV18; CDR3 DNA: TGTGCCAGCTCACCGACAGGGAACACTGAAGCTTTCTTT; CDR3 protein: CASSPTGNTEAFF
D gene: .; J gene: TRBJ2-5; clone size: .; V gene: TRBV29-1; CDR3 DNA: TGCAGCGTTGAAGAGCTACAGAAAGAGACCCAGTACTTC; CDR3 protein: CSVEELQKETQYF
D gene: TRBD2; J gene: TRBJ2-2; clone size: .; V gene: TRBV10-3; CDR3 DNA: TGTGCCATCAGGGGGACTAGCGGGGTTGGCGGGGAGCTGTTTTTT; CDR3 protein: CAIRGTSGVGGELFF
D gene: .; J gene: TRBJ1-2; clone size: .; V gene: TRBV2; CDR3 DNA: TGTGCCAGCAGTCCTCTAGTAGCTAACTATGGCTACACCTTC; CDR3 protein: CASSPLVANYGYTF
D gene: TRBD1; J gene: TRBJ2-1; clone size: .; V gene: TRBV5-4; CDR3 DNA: TGTGCCAGCAGCTTGGTGTCAGGGGGATGGGAGCAGTTCTTC; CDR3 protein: CASSLVSGGWEQFF
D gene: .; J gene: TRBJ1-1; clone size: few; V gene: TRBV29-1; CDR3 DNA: TGCAGCGTTGCACAGATGAACACTGAAGCTTTCTTT; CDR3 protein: CSVAQMNTEAFF
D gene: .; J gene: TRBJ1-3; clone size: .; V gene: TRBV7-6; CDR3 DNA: TGTGCCAGCAGCCCTTCCTACTCTGGAAACACCATATATTTT; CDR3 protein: CASSPSYSGNTIYF
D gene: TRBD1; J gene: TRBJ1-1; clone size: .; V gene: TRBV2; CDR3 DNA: TGTGCCAGCAGCGCCGGACAGGGTACTGAAGCTTTCTTT; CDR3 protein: CASSAGQGTEAFF
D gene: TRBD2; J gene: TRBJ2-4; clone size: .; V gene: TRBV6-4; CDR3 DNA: TGTGCCAGCAGGCAAACTAGCGTGAGGAACATTCAGTACTTC; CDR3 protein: CASRQTSVRNIQYF
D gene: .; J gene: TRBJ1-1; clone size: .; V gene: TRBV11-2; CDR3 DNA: TGTGCCAGCACCGAACGGGGGTTTGGCACTGAAGCTTTCTTT; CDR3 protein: CASTERGFGTEAFF
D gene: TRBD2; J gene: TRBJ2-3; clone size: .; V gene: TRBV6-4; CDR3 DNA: TGTGCCAGCAGTGACCCCCGTGTTTTCGTCGGGAGGGCCGGTACAGATACGCAGTATTTT; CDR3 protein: CASSDPRVFVGRAGTDTQYF
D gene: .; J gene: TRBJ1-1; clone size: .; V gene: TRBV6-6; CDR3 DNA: TGTGCCAGCAGTTATCAGGGGAGTAAAGCTTTCTTT; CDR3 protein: CASSYQGSKAFF
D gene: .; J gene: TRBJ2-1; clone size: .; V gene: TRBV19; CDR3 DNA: TGTGCCAGTAGCCTCGGGGGGCCTTACAATGAGCAGTTCTTC; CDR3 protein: CASSLGGPYNEQFF
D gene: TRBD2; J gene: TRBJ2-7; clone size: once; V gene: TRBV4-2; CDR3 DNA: TGTGCCAGCAGCCCTCTACCGGGAGGGCCGTTCAGTAGTCCTTCCGAGCAGTACTTC; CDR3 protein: CASSPLPGGPFSSPSEQYF
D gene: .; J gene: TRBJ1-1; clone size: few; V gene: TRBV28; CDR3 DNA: TGTGCCAGCAGTTCGAGGGGAGGTACTGAAGCTTTCTTT; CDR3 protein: CASSSRGGTEAFF
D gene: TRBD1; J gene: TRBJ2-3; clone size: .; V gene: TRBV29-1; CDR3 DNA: TGCAGCGTGCAAACAGGGGAGTGGACAGATACGCAGTATTTT; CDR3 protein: CSVQTGEWTDTQYF
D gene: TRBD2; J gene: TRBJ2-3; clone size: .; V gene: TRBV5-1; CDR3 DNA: TGCGCCAGCAGCTTGGGACTAGCGGGAGTCAAAACAGATACGCAGTATTTT; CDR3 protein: CASSLGLAGVKTDTQYF
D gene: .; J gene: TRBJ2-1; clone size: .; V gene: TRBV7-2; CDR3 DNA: TGTGCCAGCCAAGCAACCCCCCAATACAATGAGCAGTTCTTC; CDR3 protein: CASQATPQYNEQFF
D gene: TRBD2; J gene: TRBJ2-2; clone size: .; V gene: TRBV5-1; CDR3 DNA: TGCGCCAGCAGCTCGGTAGCGGGGCTAAACACCGGGGAGCTGTTTTTT; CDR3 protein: CASSSVAGLNTGELFF